This T cell receptor beta chain was observed in a study of blood T cell repertoires in COVID-19. Study information: From T cells, B-cell-depleted T cells, or PBMCs came the material, which was cDNA or gDNA.

Patients at the Seattle site were enrolled during active infection and followed longitudinally. This CDR3 contains 13 residues. The V gene's germline CDR1 is LGHDT and CDR2 YNNKEL (reference sequence). V was shortened by 1 base and J by 6 bases, with 10 bases between the two germline ends. Here immunoSEQ multiplex PCR was the method, and the copy in TCRdb shows in-frame clones only, minus some. This table has 150,000 to 200,000 clones, roughly 83% appearing once. The sample comprised peripheral blood. This clonotype originated in a woman in her 40s with COVID-19, enrolled during active disease. The V and J genes are TRBV3-1 (or the pseudogene TRBV3-2) and TRBJ2-7; TRBD2 might be the D (5 bases). CDR3 sequence: CASSQVDEGEQYF. CDR3 in DNA: TGTGCCAGCAGCCAAGTCGACGAGGGCGAGCAGTACTTC.